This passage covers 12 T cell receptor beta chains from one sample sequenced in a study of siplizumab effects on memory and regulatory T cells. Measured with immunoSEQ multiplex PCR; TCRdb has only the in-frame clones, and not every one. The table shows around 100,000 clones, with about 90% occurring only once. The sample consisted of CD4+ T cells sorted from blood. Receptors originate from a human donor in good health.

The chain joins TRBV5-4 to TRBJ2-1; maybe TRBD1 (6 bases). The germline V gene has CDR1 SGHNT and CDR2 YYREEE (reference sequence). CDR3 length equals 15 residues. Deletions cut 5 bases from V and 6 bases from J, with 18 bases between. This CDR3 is CASRGTGPNSNEQFF. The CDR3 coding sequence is TGTGCCAGCAGGGGAACAGGGCCCAATTCCAATGAGCAGTTCTTC.

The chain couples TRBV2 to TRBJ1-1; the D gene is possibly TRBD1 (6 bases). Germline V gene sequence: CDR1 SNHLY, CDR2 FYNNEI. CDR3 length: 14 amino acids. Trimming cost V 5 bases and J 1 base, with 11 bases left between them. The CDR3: CASSQQGPNTEAFF. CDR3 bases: TGTGCCAGCAGTCAACAGGGACCGAACACTGAAGCTTTCTTT.

CDR3 residues: CARNTAGTSNTEAFF. CDR3 in DNA: TGTGCCCGAAATACGGCAGGGACTTCGAACACTGAAGCTTTCTTT. This sequence joins TRBV2 and TRBJ1-1; the D gene is possibly TRBD1 (5 bases). V lost 11 bases and J 1 base, leaving 20 bases between the germline ends. Germline V gene sequence: CDR1 SNHLY, CDR2 FYNNEI. This CDR3 comprises 15 residues.

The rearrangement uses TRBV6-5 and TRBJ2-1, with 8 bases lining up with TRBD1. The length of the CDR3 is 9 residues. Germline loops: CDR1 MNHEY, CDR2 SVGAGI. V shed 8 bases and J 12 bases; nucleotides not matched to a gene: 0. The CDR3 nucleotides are TGTGCCAGCGGACAGGGGCAGTTCTTC. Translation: CASGQGQFF.

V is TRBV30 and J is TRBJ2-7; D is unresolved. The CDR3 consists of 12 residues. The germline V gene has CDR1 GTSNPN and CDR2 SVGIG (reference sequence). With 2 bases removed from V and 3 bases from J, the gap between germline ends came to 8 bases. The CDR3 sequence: CAWSRLGYEQYF. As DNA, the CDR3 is TGTGCCTGGAGTCGTTTGGGCTACGAGCAGTACTTC.

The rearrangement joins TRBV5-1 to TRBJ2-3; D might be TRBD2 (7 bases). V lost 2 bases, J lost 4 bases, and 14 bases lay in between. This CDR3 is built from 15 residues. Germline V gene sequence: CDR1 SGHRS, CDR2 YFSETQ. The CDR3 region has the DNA TGCGCCAGCAGCTTCGGGGGGCGCCGCGCAGATACGCAGTATTTT. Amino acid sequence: CASSFGGRRADTQYF. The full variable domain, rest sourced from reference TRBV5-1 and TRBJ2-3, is KAGVTQTPRYLIKTRGQQVTLSCSPISGHRSVSWYQQTPGQGLQFLFEYFSETQRNKGNFPGRFSGRQFSNSRSEMNVSTLELGDSALYLCASSFGGRRADTQYFGPGTRLTVL.

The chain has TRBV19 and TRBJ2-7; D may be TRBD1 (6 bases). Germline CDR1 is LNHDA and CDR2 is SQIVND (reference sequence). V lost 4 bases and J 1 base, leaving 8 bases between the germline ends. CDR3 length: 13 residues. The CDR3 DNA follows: TGTGCCAGTAGTACAACAGGGTCCTACGAGCAGTACTTC. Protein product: CASSTTGSYEQYF.

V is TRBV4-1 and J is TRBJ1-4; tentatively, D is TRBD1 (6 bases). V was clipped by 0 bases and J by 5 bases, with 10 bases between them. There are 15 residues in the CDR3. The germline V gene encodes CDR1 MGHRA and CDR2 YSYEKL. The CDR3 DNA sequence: TGCGCCAGCAGCCAAGATCCCAGGGGAAATGAAAAACTGTTTTTT. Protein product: CASSQDPRGNEKLFF.

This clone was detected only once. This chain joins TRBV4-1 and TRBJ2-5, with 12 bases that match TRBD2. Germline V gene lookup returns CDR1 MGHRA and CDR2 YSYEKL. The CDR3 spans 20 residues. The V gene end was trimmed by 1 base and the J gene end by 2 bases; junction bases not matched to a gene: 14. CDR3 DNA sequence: TGCGCCAGCAGCCAAGGTTCTTTACTAGCGGGGGGCCCTTCTCAAGAGACCCAGTACTTC. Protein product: CASSQGSLLAGGPSQETQYF.

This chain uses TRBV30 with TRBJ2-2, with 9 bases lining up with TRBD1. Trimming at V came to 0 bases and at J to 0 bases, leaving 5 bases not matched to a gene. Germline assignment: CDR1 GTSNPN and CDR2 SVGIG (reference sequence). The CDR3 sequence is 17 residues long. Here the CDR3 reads CAWSVENRGPNTGELFF. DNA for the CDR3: TGTGCCTGGAGTGTAGAGAACAGGGGGCCGAACACCGGGGAGCTGTTTTTT.

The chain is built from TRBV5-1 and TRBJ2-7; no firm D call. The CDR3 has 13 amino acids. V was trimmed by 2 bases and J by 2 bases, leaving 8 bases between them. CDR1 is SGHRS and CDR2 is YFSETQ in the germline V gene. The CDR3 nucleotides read TGCGCCAGCAGCTTCCAGGATACCTACGAGCAGTACTTC. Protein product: CASSFQDTYEQYF.

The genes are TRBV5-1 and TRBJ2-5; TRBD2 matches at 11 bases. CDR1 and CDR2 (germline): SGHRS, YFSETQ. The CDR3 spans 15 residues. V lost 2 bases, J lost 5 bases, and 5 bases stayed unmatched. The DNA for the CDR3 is TGCGCCAGCAGCTTTAGCGGGGGGGCCCGGGAGACCCAGTACTTC. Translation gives CASSFSGGARETQYF.